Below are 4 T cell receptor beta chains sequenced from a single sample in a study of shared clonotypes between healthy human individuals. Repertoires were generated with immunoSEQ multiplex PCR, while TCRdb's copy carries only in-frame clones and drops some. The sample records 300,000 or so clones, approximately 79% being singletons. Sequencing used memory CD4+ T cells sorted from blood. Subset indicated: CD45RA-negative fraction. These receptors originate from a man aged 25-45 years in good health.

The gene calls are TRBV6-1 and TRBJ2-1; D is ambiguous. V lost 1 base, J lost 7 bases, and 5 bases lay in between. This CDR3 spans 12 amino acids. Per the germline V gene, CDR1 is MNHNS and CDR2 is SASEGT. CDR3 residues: CASSEVRNEQFF. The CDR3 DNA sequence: TGTGCCAGCAGTGAAGTTAGGAATGAGCAGTTCTTC.

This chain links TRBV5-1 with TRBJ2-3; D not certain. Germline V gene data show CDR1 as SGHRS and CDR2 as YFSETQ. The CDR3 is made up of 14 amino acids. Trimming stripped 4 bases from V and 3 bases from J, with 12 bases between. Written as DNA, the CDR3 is TGCGCCAGCAGCCCTACCGCTCTTACAGATACGCAGTATTTT. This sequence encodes CASSPTALTDTQYF.

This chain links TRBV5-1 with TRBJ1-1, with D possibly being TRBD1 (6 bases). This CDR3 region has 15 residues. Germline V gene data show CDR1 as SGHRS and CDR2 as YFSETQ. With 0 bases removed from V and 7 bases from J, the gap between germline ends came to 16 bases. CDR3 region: CASSLGPGAVSEAFF. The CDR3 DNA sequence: TGCGCCAGCAGCTTGGGGCCGGGGGCGGTTAGTGAAGCTTTCTTT.

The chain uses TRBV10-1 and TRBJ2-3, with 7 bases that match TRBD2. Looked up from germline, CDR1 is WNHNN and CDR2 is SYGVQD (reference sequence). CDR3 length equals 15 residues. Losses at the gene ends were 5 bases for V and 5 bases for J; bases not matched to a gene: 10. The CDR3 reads CASSLLGGRGDTQYF. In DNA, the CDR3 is TGCGCCAGCAGTCTTCTGGGAGGGAGGGGAGATACGCAGTATTTT.